This TCR beta chain was recorded in a study of blood T cell repertoires in COVID-19. Study-wide context: There were acute and convalescent COVID-19 samples, and they came from the United States, Italy and Spain. T cells, B-cell-depleted T cells, or PBMCs supplied cDNA or gDNA.

The CDR3 is 17 amino acids. Study processing details: Reference gene primer amplification yielded estimated nucleated cell counts. Sequencing was performed with immunoSEQ multiplex PCR; in TCRdb, only in-frame clones are kept and a portion is missing. D and trimming were read from the DNA, whereas the V and J calls and clone size are those reported in that table. Of just over 350,000 clones in the sample, 80% to 90% were seen once. The clonotype was recovered from a woman aged 55-69 years with COVID-19, enrolled during active disease. The V call is TRBV12-1, the J call TRBJ2-3; TRBD2, the table's D call, was not compared with the DNA. TRBV12-1 is listed as a pseudogene. The sequenced material came from peripheral blood. The CDR3: CASSFPIAGGPLDTQYF. As DNA, the CDR3 is TGTGCCAGCAGCTTCCCTATAGCGGGGGGGCCATTAGATACGCAGTATTTT.